Listed below are T cell receptor beta chains from one sample, sequenced in a study of T-cell reconstitution after alpha-beta-depleted transplantation in children. TCRdb ran MiXCR on the PCR reads and lists one entry per CDR3 protein. The data hold hundreds of thousands of distinct CDR3 sequences, with around 20% observed a single time. The sample was PBMCs from the stem cell graft donor, taken from the stem cell graft. These receptor sequences come from a human donor who donated a stem cell graft to a child with acute lymphoblastic leukemia. CDR3s include the opening cysteine and the closing phenylalanine or tryptophan. Each record gives: clone size, V gene, CDR3 protein. Size is omitted from some rows. Given values are once, few, many or a class for expanded clones.

>few|TRBV10-3
CAISEWNTEAFF
>few|TRBV12-3/TRBV12-4
CASSPPNLYEQYF
>NA|TRBV9
CASTAEVGSIYGYTF
>NA|TRBV5-1
CASSLEGLAGTDTQYF
>NA|TRBV12-3/TRBV12-4
CASSSGTSGNYNEQFF
>few|TRBV18
CASSSIVVGSYEQYF
>many|TRBV12-3/TRBV12-4
CASTTSGRALGELFF
>many|TRBV5-1
CASSQPRTGGLNEQFF
>NA|TRBV7-3
CASSLMGQLAGAVDTQYF
>NA|TRBV6-4
CASSDLPGQGRNQPQHF
>NA|TRBV4-1
CASSHLTNEQFF
>few|TRBV7-9
CASSLTGGNHNEKLFF
>few|TRBV6-5
CASSYQGTVQETQYF
>NA|TRBV7-8
CASSLLTGYNEQFF
>few|TRBV13
CASSSPPGELFF
>many|TRBV7-9
CASSFGGIYEQYF
>few|TRBV29-1
CSVVSGARVNEQFF
>many|TRBV10-2
CASIKGGQETQYF
>NA|TRBV6-1
CASSGFRGRSYNEQFF
>NA|TRBV12-3/TRBV12-4
CASSRTRREETQYF
>few|TRBV7-9
CASSLSDRGYTF
>many|TRBV7-9
CASSLQDIVGELFF
>NA|TRBV15
CATSRAGADQPQHF
>few|TRBV24-1
CATMSSNEQFF
>few|TRBV9
CASSVGMGTSYEQYF
>few|TRBV7-8
CASSFGGVNTEAFF
>few|TRBV15
CAVRDSDTSGANVLTF
>NA|TRBV7-8
CASSPPLREIGYNEQFF
>few|TRBV27
CASSSSLTFNGYTF
>NA|TRBV5-1
CASSLHGEQNSPLHF
>NA|TRBV20-1
CSASYGLYNEQFF
>NA|TRBV5-4
CASSLAGRRAHYGYTF
>NA|TRBV11-1
CASSLADSASLSGNTIYF
>NA|TRBV27
CASSFFTSGYSYEQYF
>many|TRBV5-1
CASSLDRGSYEQYF
>NA|TRBV5-1
CASCRDTRLSEQYF
>NA|TRBV7-9
CASSWVGDEQYF
>many|TRBV20-1
CSATRTSGETQYF
>NA|TRBV3-1
CASSLFGAGGPENTGELFF
>few|TRBV10-2
CASSTGGNEQFF
>NA|TRBV7-3
CASSLGGARTEAFF
>few|TRBV29-1
CSVWDRLNTGELFF
>NA|TRBV24-1
CATSDYSGSSYNEQFF
>few|TRBV20-1
CSAHRLLAGGGNNEQFF
>NA|TRBV20-1
CSAALWGANYGYTF
>NA|TRBV9
CASSVAPWINNEQFF
>few|TRBV12-3/TRBV12-4
CASSITGGGEQFF
>few|TRBV12-3/TRBV12-4
CASSLDQGVNTEAFF
>few|TRBV29-1
CSVENGRDAAYEQYF
>NA|TRBV6-1
CASSGAVLAHTDTQYF
>NA|TRBV7-6
CASSFGDVYNEQFF
>few|TRBV6-4
CASIPSGWGEGLAGGADYNEQFF
>few|TRBV5-1
CASSLAPGNGYTF